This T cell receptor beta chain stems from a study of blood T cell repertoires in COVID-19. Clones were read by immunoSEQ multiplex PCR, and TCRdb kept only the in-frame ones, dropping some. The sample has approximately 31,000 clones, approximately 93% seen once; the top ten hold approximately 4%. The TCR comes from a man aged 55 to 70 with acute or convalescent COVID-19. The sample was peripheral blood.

The CDR3 DNA reads TGCGCCAGCAGCCAAGAGATACAGGATACGCAGTATTTT. This sequence encodes CASSQEIQDTQYF. This chain joins TRBV4-1 and TRBJ2-3, with no clear D. This CDR3 has 13 residues. V was shortened by 0 bases and J by 6 bases, with 7 bases between the two germline ends. Germline CDR1 is MGHRA and CDR2 is YSYEKL.